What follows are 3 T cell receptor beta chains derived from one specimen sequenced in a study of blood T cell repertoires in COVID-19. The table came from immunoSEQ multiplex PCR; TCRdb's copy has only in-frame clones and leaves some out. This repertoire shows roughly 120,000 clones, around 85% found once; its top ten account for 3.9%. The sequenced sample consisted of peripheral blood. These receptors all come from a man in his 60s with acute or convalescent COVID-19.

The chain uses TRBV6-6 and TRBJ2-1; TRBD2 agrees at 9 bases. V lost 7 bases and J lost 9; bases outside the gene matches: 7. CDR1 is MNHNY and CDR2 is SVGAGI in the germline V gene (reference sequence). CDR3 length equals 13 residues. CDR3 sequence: CASNRGTSTEQFF. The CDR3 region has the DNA TGTGCCAGCAATAGGGGGACTAGCACTGAGCAGTTCTTC.

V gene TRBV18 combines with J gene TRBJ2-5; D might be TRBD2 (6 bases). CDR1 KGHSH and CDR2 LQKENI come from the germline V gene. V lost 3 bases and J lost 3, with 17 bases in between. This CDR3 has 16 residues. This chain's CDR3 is CASSPTGSQGKETQYF. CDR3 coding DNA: TGTGCCAGCTCACCCACCGGGAGCCAGGGTAAAGAGACCCAGTACTTC.

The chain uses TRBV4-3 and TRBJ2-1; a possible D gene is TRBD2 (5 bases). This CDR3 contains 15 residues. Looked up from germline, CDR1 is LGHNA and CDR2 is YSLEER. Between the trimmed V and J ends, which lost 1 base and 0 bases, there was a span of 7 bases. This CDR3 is CASSQVEGSYNEQFF. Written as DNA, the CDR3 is TGCGCCAGCAGCCAAGTCGAGGGCTCCTACAATGAGCAGTTCTTC.